This T cell receptor (beta chain) was sequenced during a study of CD8 T cell repertoires and HIV-1 epitope variants. Study details: A roughly 10-day culture received IL-2, IL-7 and IL-15 on days 3 and 7.

Generated by immunoSEQ multiplex PCR, the TCRdb table keeps only in-frame clones and is missing some. The sample holds approximately 5,600 clones, more than 65% seen once. A remark on this clone: Its target is unknown.

With 3 bases clipped from V and 4 bases from J, the junction kept 8 bases outside the gene matches. The CDR3 loop spans 15 amino acids. Germline lookup yields CDR1 SGDLS and CDR2 YYNGEE. This TCR came from a male donor with HIV. Sequenced input: cultured CD8+ T cells derived from PBMCs. The chain combines TRBV9 with TRBJ1-1; 8 bases fit TRBD1. This chain's CDR3 is CASSDQGAAGTEAFF. For the CDR3, the DNA is TGTGCCAGCAGCGATCAGGGGGCGGCTGGCACTGAAGCTTTCTTT. Using reference TRBV9 and TRBJ1-1 for the parts outside the CDR3, the full variable domain is DSGVTQTPKHLITATGQRVTLRCSPRSGDLSVYWYQQSLDQGLQFLIQYYNGEERAKGNILERFSAQQFPDLHSELNLSSLELGDSALYFCASSDQGAAGTEAFFGQGTRLTVV.